This T cell receptor (beta chain) appears in the sequencing data of a study of beta chain features in type 1 diabetes. Study findings and constraints: Researchers could not determine here whether HLA type influences TCRB rearrangement.

TCRB transcripts that were expressed got sequenced, as all of the isolated RNA had been reverse transcribed. Here immunoSEQ multiplex PCR was the method, and the copy in TCRdb shows in-frame clones only, minus some. This table holds roughly 150,000 clones, 8.5% to 14% found once. Trimming cost V 1 base and J 0 bases, with 7 bases left between them. The CDR3 loop spans 13 amino acids. Germline values: CDR1 SQVTM, CDR2 ANQGSEA. A note on this clone: Its target is unknown.

This receptor was identified in a man between 18 and 29 years old in good health. The material sequenced was central memory CD4+ T cells from blood. The J gene is TRBJ2-7, the V gene TRBV29-1; no definite D call. CDR3 region: CSVEGAASYEQYF. The DNA of the CDR3 is TGCAGCGTTGAAGGGGCTGCCTCCTACGAGCAGTACTTC.